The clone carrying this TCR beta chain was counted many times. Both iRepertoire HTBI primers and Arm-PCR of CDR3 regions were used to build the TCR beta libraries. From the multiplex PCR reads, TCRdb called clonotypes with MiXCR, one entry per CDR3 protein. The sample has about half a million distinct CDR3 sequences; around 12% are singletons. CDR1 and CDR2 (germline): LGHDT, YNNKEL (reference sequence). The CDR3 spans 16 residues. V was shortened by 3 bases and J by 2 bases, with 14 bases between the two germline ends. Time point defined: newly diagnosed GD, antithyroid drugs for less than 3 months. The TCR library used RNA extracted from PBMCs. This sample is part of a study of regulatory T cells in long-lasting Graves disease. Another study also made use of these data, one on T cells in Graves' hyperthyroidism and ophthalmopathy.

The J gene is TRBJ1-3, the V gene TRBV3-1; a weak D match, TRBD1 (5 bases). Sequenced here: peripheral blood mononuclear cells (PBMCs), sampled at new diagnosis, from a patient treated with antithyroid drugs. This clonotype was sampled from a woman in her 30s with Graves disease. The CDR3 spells CASSQTAGGTGNTIYF. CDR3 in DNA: TGTGCCAGCAGCCAGACGGCGGGGGGAACTGGAAACACCATATATTTT.